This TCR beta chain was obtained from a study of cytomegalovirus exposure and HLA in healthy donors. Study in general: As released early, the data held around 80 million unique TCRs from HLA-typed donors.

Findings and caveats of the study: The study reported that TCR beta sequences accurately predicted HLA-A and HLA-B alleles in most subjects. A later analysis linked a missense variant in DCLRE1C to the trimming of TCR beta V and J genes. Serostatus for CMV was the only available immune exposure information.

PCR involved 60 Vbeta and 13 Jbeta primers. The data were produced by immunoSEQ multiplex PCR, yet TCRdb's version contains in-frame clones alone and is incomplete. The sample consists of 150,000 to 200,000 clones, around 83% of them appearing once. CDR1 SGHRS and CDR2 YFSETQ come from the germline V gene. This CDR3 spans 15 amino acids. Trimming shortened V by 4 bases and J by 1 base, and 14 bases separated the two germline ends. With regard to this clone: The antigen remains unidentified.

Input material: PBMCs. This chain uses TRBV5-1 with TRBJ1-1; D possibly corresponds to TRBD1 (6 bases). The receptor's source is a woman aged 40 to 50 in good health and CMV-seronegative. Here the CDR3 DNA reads TGCGCCAGCAGCCCACCTCTGACAGGGAACACTGAAGCTTTCTTT. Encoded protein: CASSPPLTGNTEAFF.